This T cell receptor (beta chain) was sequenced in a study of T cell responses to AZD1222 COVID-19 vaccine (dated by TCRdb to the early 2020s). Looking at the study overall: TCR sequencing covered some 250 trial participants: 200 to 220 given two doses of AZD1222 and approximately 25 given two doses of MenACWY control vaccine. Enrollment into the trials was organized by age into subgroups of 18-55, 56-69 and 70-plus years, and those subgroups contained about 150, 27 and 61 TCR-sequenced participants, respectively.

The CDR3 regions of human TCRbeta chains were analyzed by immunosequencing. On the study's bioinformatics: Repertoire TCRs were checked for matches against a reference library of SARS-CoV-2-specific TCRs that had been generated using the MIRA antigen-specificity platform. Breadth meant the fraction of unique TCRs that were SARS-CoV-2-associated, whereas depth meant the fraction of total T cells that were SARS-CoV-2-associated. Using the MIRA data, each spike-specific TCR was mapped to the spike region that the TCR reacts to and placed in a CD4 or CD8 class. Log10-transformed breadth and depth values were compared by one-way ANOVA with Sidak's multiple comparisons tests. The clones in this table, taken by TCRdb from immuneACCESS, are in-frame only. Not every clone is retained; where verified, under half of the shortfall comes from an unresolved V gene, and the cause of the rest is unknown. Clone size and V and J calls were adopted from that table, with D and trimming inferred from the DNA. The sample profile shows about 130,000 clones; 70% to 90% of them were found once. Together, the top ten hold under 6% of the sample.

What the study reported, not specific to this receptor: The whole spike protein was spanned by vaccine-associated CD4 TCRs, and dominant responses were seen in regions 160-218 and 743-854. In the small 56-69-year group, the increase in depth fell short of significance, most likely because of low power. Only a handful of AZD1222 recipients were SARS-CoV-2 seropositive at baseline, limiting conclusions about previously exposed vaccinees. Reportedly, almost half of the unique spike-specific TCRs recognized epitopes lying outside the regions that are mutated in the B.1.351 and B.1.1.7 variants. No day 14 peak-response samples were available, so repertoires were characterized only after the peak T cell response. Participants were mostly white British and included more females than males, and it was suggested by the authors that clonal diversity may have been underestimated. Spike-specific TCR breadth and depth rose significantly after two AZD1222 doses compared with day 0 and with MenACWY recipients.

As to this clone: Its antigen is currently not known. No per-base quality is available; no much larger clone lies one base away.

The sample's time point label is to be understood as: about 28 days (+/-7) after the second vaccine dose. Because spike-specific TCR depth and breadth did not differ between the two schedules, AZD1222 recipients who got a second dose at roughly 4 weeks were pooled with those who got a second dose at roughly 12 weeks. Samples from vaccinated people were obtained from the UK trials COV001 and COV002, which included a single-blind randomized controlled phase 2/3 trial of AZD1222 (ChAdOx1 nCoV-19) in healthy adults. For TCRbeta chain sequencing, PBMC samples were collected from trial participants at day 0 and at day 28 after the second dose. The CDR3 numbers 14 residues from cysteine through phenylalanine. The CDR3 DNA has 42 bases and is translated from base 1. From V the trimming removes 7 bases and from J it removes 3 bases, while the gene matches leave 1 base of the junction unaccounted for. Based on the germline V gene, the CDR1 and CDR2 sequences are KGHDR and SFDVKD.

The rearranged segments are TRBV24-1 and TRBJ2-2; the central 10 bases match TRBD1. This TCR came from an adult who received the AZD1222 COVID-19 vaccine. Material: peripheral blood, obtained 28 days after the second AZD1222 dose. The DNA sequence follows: TGTGCCACCAGGGGGACAGGGGACACCGGGGAGCTGTTTTTT. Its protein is CATRGTGDTGELFF.